Given below is one T cell receptor beta chain in context. Its target is unknown. As the sequencing template, cDNA was produced by extracting RNA and reverse transcribing it. Sequencing was performed with immunoSEQ multiplex PCR; in TCRdb, only in-frame clones are kept and a portion is missing. The sample shows about 210,000 clones, roughly 56% of them seen only once. Noted treatment: oral pan-JAK inhibitor, 5-10 mg twice daily. This sample is drawn from a study of CD8+ T cells in alopecia areata. Study-wide results and caveats: Scalp clonality, together with expanded CD8+ clones among the top 100, fell significantly with tofacitinib.

This CDR3 has 14 amino acids. The germline V and J ends were trimmed by 1 base and 4 bases, with 10 bases remaining between them. CDR1 and CDR2 from the germline V gene are SGHDN and FVKESK. The receptor was derived from a human donor with alopecia areata. The source was CD4+ T cells sorted from blood, collected at week 4, from a patient treated with tofacitinib. The rearrangement uses TRBV14 and TRBJ1-1; TRBD1 might be the D (5 bases). The CDR3 coding sequence is TGTGCCAGCAGCCAAGTTTACGGGGGCACTGAAGCTTTCTTT. Amino acid sequence: CASSQVYGGTEAFF.